Below, 22 T cell receptor beta chains from the same sample are listed, as sequenced in a study of T cell responses to AZD1222 COVID-19 vaccine. Using immunoSEQ multiplex PCR, the repertoire was profiled, and TCRdb retains in-frame clones only, with some absent. The table has 100,000 to 150,000 clones, approximately 90% seen once. Sample: peripheral blood, taken 28 days after the second AZD1222 dose. The receptor set was obtained from an adult who received the AZD1222 COVID-19 vaccine.

The V call is TRBV9, the J call TRBJ1-3; no reliable D call. The CDR3 consists of 16 residues. Per the germline V gene, CDR1 is SGDLS and CDR2 is YYNGEE. Deletions cut 0 bases from V and 2 bases from J, with 12 bases between. The CDR3 protein is CASSVGVGAAGNTIYF. CDR3 in DNA: TGTGCCAGCAGCGTAGGCGTGGGCGCGGCTGGAAACACCATATATTTT.

This clone came up once. The rearrangement joins TRBV2 to TRBJ2-2, with 11 bases aligning to TRBD2. The trim removed 8 bases at V and 1 base at J, leaving 3 bases unmatched. Germline V CDR1 and CDR2: SNHLY, FYNNEI. This CDR3 has 15 amino acids. DNA for the CDR3: TGTGCCAGCGAAGGGACTAGCGGGAACACCGGGGAGCTGTTTTTT. It specifies CASEGTSGNTGELFF.

The J gene is TRBJ2-1, the V gene TRBV19, with D maybe TRBD1 (5 bases). V shed 6 bases and J shed 6 bases, with 12 bases lying between them. From germline, CDR1 is LNHDA and CDR2 SQIVND (reference sequence). The CDR3 covers 13 residues. The CDR3 sequence is CASSRLQGNEQFF. The CDR3 DNA reads as TGTGCCAGTAGCCGGTTGCAGGGCAATGAGCAGTTCTTC.

This sequence joins TRBV9 and TRBJ2-3; D perhaps matches TRBD1 (6 bases). CDR3 size: 14 residues. Looked up from germline, CDR1 is SGDLS and CDR2 is YYNGEE. V dropped 3 bases and J dropped 0 bases, with 8 bases sitting between them. CDR3 protein: CASSGTVSTDTQYF. The DNA of the CDR3 is TGTGCCAGCAGCGGGACAGTGAGCACAGATACGCAGTATTTT. Supplemented by reference TRBV9 and TRBJ2-3, the full variable domain reads DSGVTQTPKHLITATGQRVTLRCSPRSGDLSVYWYQQSLDQGLQFLIQYYNGEERAKGNILERFSAQQFPDLHSELNLSSLELGDSALYFCASSGTVSTDTQYFGPGTRLTVL.

The gene calls are TRBV2 and TRBJ1-5, with unresolved D. The CDR3 consists of 16 residues. Germline V gene sequence: CDR1 SNHLY, CDR2 FYNNEI. Trimming cost V 3 bases and J 2 bases, with 14 bases left between them. CDR3 bases: TGTGCCAGCAGTGATTGGAGGGCGAAAGGCAATCAGCCCCAGCATTTT. Its translation is CASSDWRAKGNQPQHF.

This clone has only one observation. The CDR3 DNA reads TGTGCCAGCAGCCCGAATGGTCAGGGAACTGAAAAACTGTTTTTT. This sequence encodes CASSPNGQGTEKLFF. The chain has TRBV4-2 and TRBJ1-4; tentatively, D is TRBD1 (5 bases). This CDR3 has 15 amino acids. Trimming removed 4 bases from V and 7 bases from J, with 16 bases in between. In germline, CDR1 is LGHNA, CDR2 YNFKEQ.

J is TRBJ1-5 and V is TRBV7-3; unclear D gene. The germline V gene has CDR1 SGHTA and CDR2 FQGTGA. The V gene lost 3 bases and the J gene lost 6 bases, with 9 bases spanning the gap. The CDR3 loop spans 13 amino acids. The CDR3 is CASSFSEGQPQHF. The CDR3 DNA follows: TGTGCCAGCAGCTTCTCGGAGGGTCAGCCCCAGCATTTT.

The rearrangement joins TRBV28 to TRBJ1-4, with a tentative D call TRBD1 (6 bases). The CDR3 loop spans 15 amino acids. Germline V gene lookup returns CDR1 MDHEN and CDR2 SYDVKM. The ends were cut back, 3 bases at V and 7 bases at J, with 15 bases in the middle. Here the CDR3 reads CASSFRGGRSEKLFF. DNA for the CDR3: TGTGCCAGCAGTTTTAGAGGGGGGCGTAGTGAAAAACTGTTTTTT.

The chain recombines TRBV3-1 (or the pseudogene TRBV3-2) with TRBJ2-1, with 8 bases fitting TRBD1. Germline V gene lookup returns CDR1 LGHDT and CDR2 YNNKEL (reference sequence). The CDR3 length is 16 residues. V lost 5 bases to trimming and J lost 2 bases; unmatched junction nucleotides: 8. The CDR3 region is CASSGLDRVAYNEQFF. CDR3 nucleotide sequence: TGTGCCAGCAGCGGGTTGGACAGGGTGGCCTACAATGAGCAGTTCTTC.

This chain uses TRBV27 with TRBJ1-1; tentative D call: TRBD1 (6 bases). The germline CDR1 and CDR2 sequences are MNHEY and SMNVEV (reference sequence). Trimming shortened V by 7 bases and J by 1 base, and 13 bases separated the two germline ends. The length of the CDR3 is 14 residues. The CDR3 here is CASTHSGANTEAFF. The CDR3 nucleotides read TGTGCCAGCACCCATTCAGGGGCGAACACTGAAGCTTTCTTT.

This CDR3 is CASSLGVSSGNTIYF. The CDR3 DNA sequence: TGCGCCAGCAGCTTGGGGGTCAGTTCTGGAAACACCATATATTTT. V is TRBV5-1 and J is TRBJ1-3; no definite D call. The CDR3 has 15 amino acids. V dropped 0 bases and J dropped 1 base, with 8 bases sitting between them. Germline V gene sequence: CDR1 SGHRS, CDR2 YFSETQ.

This clone was observed a single time. The chain joins TRBV5-5 to TRBJ2-3; 9 bases line up with TRBD1. Trimming took 4 bases from V and 1 from J; bases not matched to a gene: 7. CDR1 is SGHKS and CDR2 is YYEKEE in the germline V gene (reference sequence). CDR3 size: 16 residues. The CDR3 bases are TGTGCCAGCAGCGTCACGACAGGGGGTGGCACAGATACGCAGTATTTT. Translation: CASSVTTGGGTDTQYF.

This chain uses TRBV9 with TRBJ1-1; 7 bases align to TRBD1. Trimming cost V 3 bases and J 1 base; bases outside gene matches: 6. The CDR3 loop spans 15 amino acids. The germline V gene encodes CDR1 SGDLS and CDR2 YYNGEE. CDR3 sequence reads: CASSALGQPNTEAFF. The CDR3 DNA reads as TGTGCCAGCAGCGCTTTGGGACAGCCGAACACTGAAGCTTTCTTT.

This clone was found once. CDR3 sequence (DNA): TGTGCCAGCAGTTCACTAGCGTACAATGAGCAGTTCTTC. Its translation: CASSSLAYNEQFF. The J gene is TRBJ2-1, the V gene TRBV27; 7 bases are a match to TRBD2. Germline trimming cut 4 bases from V and 4 bases from J; bases unmatched to any gene: 1. CDR3 length equals 13 residues. CDR1 is MNHEY, CDR2 SMNVEV, per germline (reference sequence).

This clone was recorded only once. The V call is TRBV6-2 or TRBV6-3, the J call TRBJ1-1; D is undetermined. The CDR3 runs 11 residues. V was pared by 1 base and J by 11 bases, with 8 bases between. Germline V gives CDR1 MNHEY, CDR2 SVGEGT. The CDR3 nucleotides read TGTGCCAGCAGTTACTGGGCGGATGCTTTCTTT. Amino acids: CASSYWADAFF.

This clone appeared once. The chain employs TRBV15 and TRBJ2-6, with no clear D. This CDR3 region has 17 residues. Trimming took off 4 bases at V and 2 bases at J, with 15 bases between the two ends. Germline CDR1 and CDR2: LNHNV and YYDKDF (reference sequence). The CDR3 spells CATSTLFEETGANVLTF. The CDR3 DNA reads as TGTGCCACCAGCACCCTTTTTGAGGAAACTGGGGCCAACGTCCTGACTTTC.

The V gene is TRBV4-2, the J gene TRBJ1-3; D unresolved. The CDR3 has 15 residues. The V end lost 2 bases, the J end lost 0 bases, and 8 bases lay between the germline ends. Germline CDR1 and CDR2: LGHNA and YNFKEQ. The CDR3 here is CASSQIPSSGNTIYF. The CDR3 bases are TGTGCCAGCAGCCAAATACCGTCCTCTGGAAACACCATATATTTT.

The chain carries TRBV15 and TRBJ2-1; D is unresolved. Trimming removed 5 bases at V and 5 bases at J, with 19 bases between. The CDR3 has 16 amino acids. Germline CDR1 and CDR2: LNHNV and YYDKDF (reference sequence). The CDR3 is CATSSDGVSLHNEQFF. DNA of the CDR3: TGTGCCACCAGCTCCGACGGTGTGTCCCTACACAATGAGCAGTTCTTC.

The V gene is TRBV18, the J gene TRBJ2-7; 8 bases are a match to TRBD1. The CDR3 is made up of 14 amino acids. Per germline, CDR1 KGHSH and CDR2 LQKENI. V was clipped by 3 bases and J by 2 bases; unmatched bases: 3. The chain's CDR3 is CASSPGTGPYEQYF. In DNA form, the CDR3 reads TGTGCCAGCTCACCGGGGACAGGACCCTACGAGCAGTACTTC.

The V gene is TRBV19, the J gene TRBJ2-3; 9 bases are a match to TRBD2. The CDR3 spans 15 residues. CDR1 is LNHDA and CDR2 is SQIVND in the germline V gene (reference sequence). V trimming: 6 bases; J trimming: 0 bases; junction bases outside the gene matches: 4. CDR3 in DNA: TGTGCCAGTAGGCGGGAGGGCCGGAGCACAGATACGCAGTATTTT. Translating gives CASRREGRSTDTQYF.

This clone appeared once. The V gene is TRBV24-1, the J gene TRBJ2-2, with 7 bases fitting TRBD2. Germline values: CDR1 KGHDR, CDR2 SFDVKD. The V gene end was trimmed by 4 bases and the J gene end by 5 bases; junction bases not matched to a gene: 9. This CDR3 spans 16 amino acids. CDR3 nucleotides: TGTGCCACCAGTGACCCGCGGGGCGGGAGTACCGGGGAGCTGTTTTTT. Encoded protein: CATSDPRGGSTGELFF.

The chain has TRBV27 and TRBJ2-2; D uncertain. Germline V CDR1 and CDR2: MNHEY, SMNVEV (reference sequence). The CDR3 length is 12 residues. V was shortened by 5 bases and J by 2 bases, with 3 bases between the two germline ends. The DNA for the CDR3 is TGTGCCAGCAGTCTAAACACCGGGGAGCTGTTTTTT. Translating gives CASSLNTGELFF.